The 15 T cell receptor beta chains presented below share a single source sample, sequenced in a study of blood T cell repertoires in COVID-19. Only in-frame clones appear in the TCRdb table, and some are missing; sequencing was by immunoSEQ multiplex PCR. This table has about 330,000 clones, around 87% appearing once. Sequencing input: PBMCs or T cells enriched from blood (not recorded which). The source of these receptors is a woman aged 25 to 39 who had recovered from COVID-19.

V and J are TRBV6-1 and TRBJ2-7; 7 bases agree with TRBD2. The CDR3 is 13 residues long. Germline loops: CDR1 MNHNS, CDR2 SASEGT. The trim removed 3 bases at V and 7 bases at J, leaving 6 bases unmatched. CDR3 amino acids: CASSEDPAGEQYF. The CDR3 DNA is TGTGCCAGCAGTGAGGACCCAGCGGGGGAGCAGTACTTC.

The chain joins TRBV6-5 to TRBJ1-4, with D tentatively TRBD1 (5 bases). Trimming pared 6 bases from V and 8 bases from J, leaving 16 bases between. The V gene's germline CDR1 is MNHEY and CDR2 SVGAGI. The length of the CDR3 is 14 residues. The CDR3 protein is CASSPGGGREKLFF. In nucleotides, the CDR3 is TGTGCCAGCAGCCCCGGCGGGGGGAGAGAAAAACTGTTTTTT.

The rearrangement links TRBV6-1 to TRBJ2-2, with D unresolved. Trimming cost V 1 base and J 6 bases, with 9 bases left between them. The CDR3 runs 14 residues. CDR1 and CDR2 (germline): MNHNS, SASEGT. The chain's CDR3 is CASSEVNSPGELFF. The CDR3 DNA sequence: TGTGCCAGCAGTGAAGTAAACTCCCCCGGGGAGCTGTTTTTT.

This clone was observed a single time. V gene TRBV30 combines with J gene TRBJ1-2; D gene ambiguous. The CDR3 runs 12 residues. V was pared by 4 bases and J by 5 bases, with 11 bases between. Germline CDR1 is GTSNPN and CDR2 is SVGIG (reference sequence). CDR3 nucleotide sequence: TGTGCCTGGAACGGCCCAGGTTATGGCTACACCTTC. It is translated as CAWNGPGYGYTF. Full variable domain (missing parts from reference TRBV30 and TRBJ1-2): SQTIHQWPATLVQPVGSPLSLECTVEGTSNPNLYWYRQAAGRGLQLLFYSVGIGQISSEVPQNLSASRPQDRQFILSSKKLLLSDSGFYLCAWNGPGYGYTFGSGTRLTVV.

This chain links TRBV7-3 with TRBJ1-1; the D is unclear. The CDR3 is made up of 14 amino acids. V lost 0 bases, J lost 0 bases, and 5 bases lay in between. Germline V CDR1 and CDR2: SGHTA, FQGTGA. CDR3 coding DNA: TGTGCCAGCAGCTTAACGGCATTGAACACTGAAGCTTTCTTT. Translation gives CASSLTALNTEAFF.

The chain links TRBV7-8 to TRBJ1-2, with TRBD1 matching 7 bases. V gave up 5 bases and J gave up 7 bases; unmatched junction bases: 7. Germline CDR1 and CDR2: SGHVS and FQNEAQ. The CDR3 is made up of 13 amino acids. The CDR3 here is CASSRRTGGGYTF. CDR3 nucleotides: TGTGCCAGCAGCCGGAGGACAGGTGGTGGCTACACCTTC.

The chain has TRBV11-2 and TRBJ2-7; TRBD2 matches 8 bases. V trimming: 5 bases; J trimming: 1 base; junction bases outside the gene matches: 7. The germline V gene encodes CDR1 SGHAT and CDR2 FQNNGV. This CDR3 spans 15 amino acids. In nucleotides, the CDR3 is TGTGCCAGCAGCCTCAATAGCGGGGCTTCCTACGAGCAGTACTTC. It is translated as CASSLNSGASYEQYF.

The chain has TRBV27 and TRBJ1-5; no clear D gene. This CDR3 is 18 amino acids long. Between the trimmed V and J ends, which lost 6 bases and 0 bases, there was a span of 21 bases. In germline, CDR1 is MNHEY, CDR2 SMNVEV (reference sequence). The CDR3 sequence: CASRRQVEVGDSNQPQHF. The DNA of the CDR3 is TGTGCCAGCAGGCGCCAAGTGGAGGTTGGGGATAGCAATCAGCCCCAGCATTTT.

This clone was seen more than once but under ten times. J is TRBJ1-6 and V is TRBV6-6; D is possibly TRBD1 (6 bases). The CDR3 covers 15 residues. Trimming left V 7 bases short and J 7 bases short, with 17 bases between. Germline CDR1 and CDR2: MNHNY and SVGAGI (reference sequence). The CDR3 loop is CASKVPGEGNSPLHF. The CDR3 nucleotides read TGTGCCAGCAAAGTCCCAGGGGAGGGGAATTCACCCCTCCACTTT.

DNA for the CDR3: TGCAGCGCAGGGGGGCCCGGGGAGCTGTTTTTT. This sequence encodes CSAGGPGELFF. The chain is built from TRBV20-1 and TRBJ2-2, with D perhaps matching TRBD1 (7 bases). This CDR3 has 11 residues. Germline V CDR1 and CDR2: DFQATT, SNEGSKA (reference sequence).

This sequence joins TRBV27 and TRBJ2-1, with a weak D call TRBD1 (6 bases). This CDR3 is built from 14 residues. CDR1 is MNHEY, CDR2 SMNVEV, per germline (reference sequence). V was shortened by 2 bases and J by 5 bases, with 10 bases between the two germline ends. The CDR3 sequence is CASSLRQVDNEQFF. The CDR3 DNA follows: TGTGCCAGCAGTTTAAGACAGGTTGACAATGAGCAGTTCTTC.

The rearrangement links TRBV5-8 to TRBJ2-3, with 7 bases matching TRBD1. The CDR3 contains 15 residues. In germline, CDR1 is SGHTS, CDR2 YDEGEE. J gave up 6 bases and V 0 bases, and 7 bases lay outside the gene matches. This CDR3 reads CASSLADRVGDTQYF. The CDR3 DNA is TGTGCCAGCAGCTTGGCAGACAGGGTGGGGGATACGCAGTATTTT.

The chain has TRBV10-2 and TRBJ1-6, with TRBD1 as a possible D gene (5 bases). CDR3 size: 16 residues. Germline loops: CDR1 WSHSY, CDR2 SAAADI. Deletions cut 4 bases from V and 1 base from J, with 11 bases between. The CDR3 sequence is CASSGNDRSYNSPLHF. The CDR3, as DNA: TGCGCCAGCAGTGGGAATGACAGATCCTATAATTCACCCCTCCACTTT.

The chain recombines TRBV10-2 with TRBJ2-3; D possibly corresponds to TRBD1 (6 bases). Trimming left V 7 bases short and J 6 bases short, with 8 bases between. This CDR3 region has 11 residues. Germline assignment: CDR1 WSHSY and CDR2 SAAADI. The CDR3 here is CASTTGDTQYF. The CDR3 DNA sequence: TGCGCCAGCACAACAGGGGATACGCAGTATTTT.

The chain has TRBV30 and TRBJ2-1; D perhaps matches TRBD1 (6 bases). The CDR3 sequence is 12 residues long. Trimming took 3 bases from V and 5 from J, leaving 8 bases between them. Germline loops: CDR1 GTSNPN, CDR2 SVGIG (reference sequence). The chain's CDR3 is CAWRQGHNEQFF. The CDR3 nucleotides read TGTGCCTGGAGACAGGGACACAATGAGCAGTTCTTC.